Below are 9 T cell receptor beta chains sequenced from a single sample in a study of T cell clonality in common variable immunodeficiency. Findings of the study overall: Common variable immunodeficiency TCR beta sequences reportedly had fewer deletions and N-nucleotide insertions.

Their antigens are not known. Generated by immunoSEQ multiplex PCR, the TCRdb table keeps only in-frame clones and is missing some. The sample has 15,000 to 25,000 clones, none seen only once. Sequenced: peripheral blood mononuclear cells. The receptors derive from a human donor with common variable immunodeficiency.

Partial CDR3 DNA: TGTGCCAGCTCACAAGGGGGACAGATGAATCAGCCC. This sequence encodes CASSQGGQMNQP. The whole CDR3 region reads CASSQGGQMNQPQHF. The gene calls are TRBV18 and TRBJ1-5, with TRBD1 identical over 7 bases. The read terminates 3 residues ahead of where the CDR3 ends, so the germline J gene completes it. The CDR3 has 15 residues. CDR1 is KGHSH and CDR2 is LQKENI in the germline V gene. The J segment lost 4 bases and the V segment lost 4 bases, leaving 7 bases of the junction unmatched.

Remarks on this clone: With the read ending 3 residues before the CDR3 end, the germline J gene is used to fill in that end. The chain combines TRBV6-2 or TRBV6-3 with TRBJ2-7; 9 bases map to TRBD1. CDR1 is MNHEY and CDR2 is SVGEGT in the germline V gene. This CDR3 contains 14 residues. V gave up 7 bases and J gave up 2 bases; unmatched junction bases: 6. CDR3 bases read: TGTGCCAGCATATGGGGACAGGGCCCCTACGAG. It yields the protein CASIWGQGPYE. The whole CDR3 protein is CASIWGQGPYEQYF.

This clone is medium-sized in the sample. The read falls 3 residues short of the CDR3 end, and the missing part is taken from the germline J gene. The chain is built from TRBV9 and TRBJ2-2; D unclear. Germline-derived CDR1 and CDR2 are SGDLS and YYNGEE. The CDR3 contains 13 residues. Between the trimmed V and J ends, which lost 0 bases and 3 bases, there was a span of 3 bases. CDR3: CASSVADTGELFF. The CDR3 DNA, read in part, is TGTGCCAGCAGCGTAGCAGACACCGGGGAG.

A few counts support this clone. The CDR3 end falls 3 residues outside the read, so it is completed with the germline J gene. The V and J genes are TRBV7-9 and TRBJ2-3; 10 bases line up with TRBD1. The CDR3 runs to 15 residues. V lost 5 bases, J lost 3 bases, and 5 bases stayed unmatched. The germline V gene has CDR1 SEHNR and CDR2 FQNEAQ (reference sequence). The CDR3: CASSIRQGATDTQYF. CDR3 DNA, as far as it was read: TGTGCCAGCAGCATAAGACAGGGGGCAACAGATACG.

This clone was picked up a small number of times. The read terminates 3 residues ahead of where the CDR3 ends, so the germline J gene completes it. The chain recombines TRBV7-9 with TRBJ2-7; D remains ambiguous. The CDR3 runs to 14 residues. The germline CDR1 and CDR2 sequences are SEHNR and FQNEAQ (reference sequence). The ends were cut back, 5 bases at V and 3 bases at J, with 14 bases in the middle. The CDR3 bases that were read are TGTGCCAGCAGCGCAAAGGCTCAGGACTACGAG. Its translation: CASSAKAQDYE. Given in full, the CDR3 is CASSAKAQDYEQYF.

In the case of this clone: The CDR3 goes on 3 residues after the read ends, and that part is filled in from the germline J gene. This rearrangement joins TRBV7-9 to TRBJ1-6; 9 nucleotides match TRBD1. The germline V gene has CDR1 SEHNR and CDR2 FQNEAQ (reference sequence). This CDR3 is 14 amino acids long. The J segment lost 8 bases and the V segment lost 5 bases, leaving 4 bases of the junction unmatched. CDR3 protein: CASSPGQGHSPLHF. Partial CDR3 DNA: TGTGCCAGCAGCCCGGGACAGGGACATTCACCC.

This clone was counted a few times. The read comes to an end 3 residues before the CDR3 does, leaving the germline J gene to fill in the end. The V and J genes are TRBV7-9 and TRBJ1-2; D unresolved. CDR3 size: 12 residues. The germline V gene encodes CDR1 SEHNR and CDR2 FQNEAQ (reference sequence). Trimming left V 5 bases short and J 5 bases short, with 9 bases between. The CDR3 spells CASSATEYGYTF. The part of the CDR3 DNA that was read is TGTGCCAGCAGCGCCACAGAGTATGGC.

With respect to this clone: The read comes to an end 3 residues before the CDR3 does, leaving the germline J gene to fill in the end. The chain joins TRBV2 to TRBJ1-5; D might be TRBD1 (6 bases). The CDR3 runs to 15 residues. The ends were cut back, 5 bases at V and 0 bases at J, with 11 bases in the middle. Germline loops: CDR1 SNHLY, CDR2 FYNNEI. The CDR3 sequence: CASSPQGTSNQPQHF. Incomplete CDR3 DNA: TGTGCCAGCAGTCCACAGGGAACTAGCAATCAGCCC.

This clone came up a few times. The read ends 3 residues shy of where the CDR3 ends; the end is completed using the germline J gene. This rearrangement joins TRBV18 to TRBJ1-1, with 9 bases identical to TRBD1. Germline lookup yields CDR1 KGHSH and CDR2 LQKENI. The length of the CDR3 is 14 residues. CDR3 region: CASSPPGTGKGAFF. The sequenced part of the CDR3 DNA is TGTGCCAGCTCACCACCGGGGACAGGGAAAGGA.